These T cell receptor beta chains were read from a single sample in a study of cytomegalovirus exposure and HLA in healthy donors. Sequencing used immunoSEQ multiplex PCR; TCRdb keeps in-frame clones, though not all of them. This sample has about 130,000 clones; roughly three quarters occur once, and the top ten carry roughly 2%. Material for sequencing was PBMCs. The receptors shown here come from a young man in good health and CMV-seronegative. Each CDR3 is given with its conserved first and last residue. Size tells how often a clone was seen (once, few, many) or the class of an expanded clone, and some rows leave it out.

TRBV5-5,few,TRBJ1-1,CASSLVQGARNTEAFF
TRBV7-9,once,TRBJ2-7,CASSPGLAGAGDEQYF
TRBV28,.,TRBJ1-3,CASSGQVLSGNTIYF
TRBV28,.,TRBJ2-7,CASSPTGSQFSYEQYF
TRBV19,.,TRBJ1-5,CASSTSDSYNQPQHF
TRBV6-1,few,TRBJ1-5,CASMPGNIYQPQHF
TRBV18,.,TRBJ1-1,CASSPLSDSTGAFF
TRBV11-2,.,TRBJ2-1,CASNSHGTGDNEQFF
TRBV7-9,.,TRBJ2-5,CASSLTSGRAQETQYF
TRBV28,.,TRBJ1-1,CASRRTGFGTEAFF
TRBV4-2,.,TRBJ2-5,CASSHLLAGDQETQYF
TRBV18,.,TRBJ2-2,CASSPVAGVTGELFF
TRBV27,.,TRBJ2-1,CASSLSLSPREQFF
TRBV27,once,TRBJ2-2,CASGLAGAAGELFF
TRBV7-2,.,TRBJ2-7,CASSRPGYEQYF
TRBV7-6,once,TRBJ2-2,CASSPLGVGTGELFF
TRBV7-8,.,TRBJ1-5,CASSFTGEGNQPQHF
TRBV7-9,.,TRBJ2-1,CASSPGTGDEQFF
TRBV11-2,.,TRBJ2-3,CASSLVGDSPQYF
TRBV6-6,few,TRBJ1-5,CASRQRQGEGQPQHF
TRBV4-3,.,TRBJ2-3,CASSQDLGDRGWVDTQYF
TRBV6-5,.,TRBJ2-7,CASSSRTGGYEQYF
TRBV7-3,.,TRBJ2-7,CASSLSVGGVYERYF
TRBV5-1,.,TRBJ2-3,CASSFGQGAIADTQYF
TRBV9,.,TRBJ1-1,CASSVSPDYTEAFF
TRBV18,.,TRBJ1-3,CASSTTGASGNTIYF
TRBV4-1,.,TRBJ2-1,CASSQGTSGSNNEQFF
TRBV27,.,TRBJ2-3,CASSSFNPRGPDTQYF
TRBV5-4,few,TRBJ1-1,CASSLSGEAFF
TRBV10-3,once,TRBJ1-2,CAMRQTSGYGYTF
TRBV28,once,TRBJ2-1,CATTTSGRAGSYNEQFF
TRBV6-5,few,TRBJ1-2,CASSYTGVGGYTF
TRBV9,.,TRBJ2-2,CASSVALVAGVATGELFF
TRBV6-5,few,TRBJ2-7,CASRPGTISYEQYF
TRBV2,few,TRBJ2-1,CASRFSGNRYNEQFF
TRBV19,.,TRBJ1-5,CASTDRGVQPQHF
TRBV7-3,.,TRBJ2-3,CASSSGLAGGPDTQYF
TRBV9,few,TRBJ2-5,CASSVTTGGETQYF
TRBV7-9,.,TRBJ1-1,CASSLGGLGTEAFF
TRBV27,.,TRBJ2-7,CASSFPPGEQYF
TRBV11-3,.,TRBJ2-1,CASSPGTSGYNEQFF
TRBV15,.,TRBJ1-4,CATSSVFSITNEKLFF
TRBV5-1,.,TRBJ2-5,CASSSLGLAGGGEGTQYF
TRBV4-1,.,TRBJ2-4,CASSHVAGTQSQNIQYF
TRBV6-4,.,TRBJ2-3,CASSDGHRVGDTQYF
TRBV18,.,TRBJ1-1,CASSPDRTGEAFF
TRBV7-3,.,TRBJ2-1,CASSRGSFPSEQFF
TRBV6-1,.,TRBJ2-1,CASREGMEYNEQFF
TRBV7-2,.,.,CASSLGERELNEQYF
TRBV15,.,TRBJ1-2,CATSRVLQSGTVNYGYTF
TRBV27,.,TRBJ1-1,CASSPKPGQANTEAFF
TRBV25-1,few,TRBJ2-4,CASSPAVTSNIQYF
TRBV6-6,.,TRBJ2-5,CASSYSIGAEETQYF
TRBV9,.,TRBJ1-1,CASSVAREDRGTEAFF
TRBV5-4,once,TRBJ2-5,CASSMTSGEETQYF
TRBV5-1,.,TRBJ2-4,CASSLLTEYKNIQYF
TRBV6-5,.,TRBJ2-7,CATNRNRGMREQYF
TRBV7-2,few,TRBJ2-7,CASSLETGVTYEQYF
TRBV6-1,.,TRBJ1-5,CASRKQGPPNQPQHF
TRBV11-3,.,TRBJ2-2,CASSLWTVSTGELFF